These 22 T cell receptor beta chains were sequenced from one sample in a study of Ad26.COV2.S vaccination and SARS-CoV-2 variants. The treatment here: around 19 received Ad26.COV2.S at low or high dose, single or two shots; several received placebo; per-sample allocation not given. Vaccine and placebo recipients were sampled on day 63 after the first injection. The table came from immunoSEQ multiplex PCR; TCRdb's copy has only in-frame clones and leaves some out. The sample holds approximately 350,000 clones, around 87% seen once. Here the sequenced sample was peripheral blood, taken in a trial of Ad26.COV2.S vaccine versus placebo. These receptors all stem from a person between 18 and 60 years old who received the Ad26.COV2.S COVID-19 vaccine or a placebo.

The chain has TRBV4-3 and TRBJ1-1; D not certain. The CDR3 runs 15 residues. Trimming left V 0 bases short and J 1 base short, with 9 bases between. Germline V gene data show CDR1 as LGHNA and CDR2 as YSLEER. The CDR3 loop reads CASSQEADRNTEAFF. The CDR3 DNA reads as TGCGCCAGCAGCCAAGAAGCAGACCGGAACACTGAAGCTTTCTTT.

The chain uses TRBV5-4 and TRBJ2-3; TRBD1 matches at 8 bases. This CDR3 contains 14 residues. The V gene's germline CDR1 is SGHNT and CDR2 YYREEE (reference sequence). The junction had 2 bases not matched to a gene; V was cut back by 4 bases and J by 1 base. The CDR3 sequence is CASSQGAGTDTQYF. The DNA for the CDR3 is TGTGCCAGCAGCCAGGGGGCTGGCACAGATACGCAGTATTTT.

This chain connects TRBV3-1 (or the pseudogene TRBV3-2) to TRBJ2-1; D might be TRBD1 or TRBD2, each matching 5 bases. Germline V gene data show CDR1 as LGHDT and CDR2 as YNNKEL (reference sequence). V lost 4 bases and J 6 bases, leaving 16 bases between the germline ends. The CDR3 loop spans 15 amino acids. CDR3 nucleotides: TGTGCCAGCAGCCCCACGGGGCCCCGGGGCAATGAGCAGTTCTTC. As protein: CASSPTGPRGNEQFF.

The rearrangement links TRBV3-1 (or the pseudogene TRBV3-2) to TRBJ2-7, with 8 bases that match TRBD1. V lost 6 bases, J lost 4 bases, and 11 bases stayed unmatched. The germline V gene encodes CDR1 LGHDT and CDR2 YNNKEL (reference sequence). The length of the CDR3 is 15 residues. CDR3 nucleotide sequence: TGTGCCAGCAGGCCAAATCAGGGGGCGACGTACGAGCAGTACTTC. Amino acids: CASRPNQGATYEQYF.

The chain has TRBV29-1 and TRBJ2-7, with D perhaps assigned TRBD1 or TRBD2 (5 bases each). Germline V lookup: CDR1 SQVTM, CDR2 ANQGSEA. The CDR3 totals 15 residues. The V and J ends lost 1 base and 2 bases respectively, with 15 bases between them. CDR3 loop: CSVEGRGQGPYEQYF. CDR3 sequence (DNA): TGCAGCGTTGAAGGAAGAGGGCAGGGTCCCTACGAGCAGTACTTC.

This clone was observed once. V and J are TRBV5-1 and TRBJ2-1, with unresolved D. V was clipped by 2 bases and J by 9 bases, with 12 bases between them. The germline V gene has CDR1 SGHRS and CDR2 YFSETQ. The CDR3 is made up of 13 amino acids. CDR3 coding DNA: TGCGCCAGCAGCTTCACGGTGGATGGTGAGCAGTTCTTC. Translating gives CASSFTVDGEQFF.

The CDR3 reads CSVEPGRFGYTF. CDR3 nucleotide sequence: TGCAGCGTTGAACCGGGCCGGTTTGGCTACACCTTC. This chain links TRBV29-1 with TRBJ1-2, with D hard to call. From germline, CDR1 is SQVTM and CDR2 ANQGSEA. V dropped 2 bases and J dropped 7 bases, with 11 bases sitting between them. This CDR3 contains 12 residues.

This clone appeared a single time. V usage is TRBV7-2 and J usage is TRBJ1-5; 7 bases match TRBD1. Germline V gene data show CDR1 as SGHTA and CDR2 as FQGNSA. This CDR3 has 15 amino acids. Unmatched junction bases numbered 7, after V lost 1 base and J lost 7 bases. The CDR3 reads CASSLDHRGGQPQHF. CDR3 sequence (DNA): TGTGCCAGCAGCTTAGACCACAGGGGAGGACAGCCCCAGCATTTT.

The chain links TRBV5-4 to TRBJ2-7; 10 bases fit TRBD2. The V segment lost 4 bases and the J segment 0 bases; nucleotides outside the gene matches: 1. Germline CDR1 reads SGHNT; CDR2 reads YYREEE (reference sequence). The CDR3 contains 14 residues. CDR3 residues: CASSLAGDSYEQYF. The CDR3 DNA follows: TGTGCCAGCAGCCTAGCGGGGGACTCCTACGAGCAGTACTTC.

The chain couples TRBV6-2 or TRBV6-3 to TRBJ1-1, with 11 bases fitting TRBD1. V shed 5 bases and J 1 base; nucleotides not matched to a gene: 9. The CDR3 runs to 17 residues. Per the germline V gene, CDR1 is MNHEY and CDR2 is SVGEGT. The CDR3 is CASSIQPGQGGNTEAFF. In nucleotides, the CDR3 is TGTGCCAGCAGTATCCAACCGGGACAGGGGGGGAACACTGAAGCTTTCTTT.

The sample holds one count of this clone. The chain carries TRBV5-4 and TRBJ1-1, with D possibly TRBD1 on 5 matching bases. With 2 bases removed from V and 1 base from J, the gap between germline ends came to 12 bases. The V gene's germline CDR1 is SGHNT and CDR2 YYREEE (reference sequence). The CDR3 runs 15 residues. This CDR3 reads CASSLIQVGNTEAFF. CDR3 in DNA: TGTGCCAGCAGCTTAATACAGGTCGGGAACACTGAAGCTTTCTTT.

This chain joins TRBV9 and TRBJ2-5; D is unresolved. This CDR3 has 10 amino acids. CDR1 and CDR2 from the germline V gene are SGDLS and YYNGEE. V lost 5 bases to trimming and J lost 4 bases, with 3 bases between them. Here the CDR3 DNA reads TGTGCCAGCAGTGGAGAGACCCAGTACTTC. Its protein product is CASSGETQYF. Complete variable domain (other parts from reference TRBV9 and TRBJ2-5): DSGVTQTPKHLITATGQRVTLRCSPRSGDLSVYWYQQSLDQGLQFLIQYYNGEERAKGNILERFSAQQFPDLHSELNLSSLELGDSALYFCASSGETQYFGPGTRLLVL.

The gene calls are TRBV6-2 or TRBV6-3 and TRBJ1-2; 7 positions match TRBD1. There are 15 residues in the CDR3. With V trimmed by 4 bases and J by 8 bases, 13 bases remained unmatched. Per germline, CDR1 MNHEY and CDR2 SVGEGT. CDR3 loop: CASSSILTGERGYTF. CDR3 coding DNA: TGTGCCAGCAGTTCTATACTCACAGGGGAAAGAGGCTACACCTTC.

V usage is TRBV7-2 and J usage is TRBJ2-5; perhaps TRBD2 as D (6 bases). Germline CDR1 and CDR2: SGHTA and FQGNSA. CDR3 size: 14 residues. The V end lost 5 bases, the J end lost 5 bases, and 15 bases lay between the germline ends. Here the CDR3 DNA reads TGTGCCAGCAGCGTTCGGGGGTTCCGGGAGACCCAGTACTTC. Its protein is CASSVRGFRETQYF.

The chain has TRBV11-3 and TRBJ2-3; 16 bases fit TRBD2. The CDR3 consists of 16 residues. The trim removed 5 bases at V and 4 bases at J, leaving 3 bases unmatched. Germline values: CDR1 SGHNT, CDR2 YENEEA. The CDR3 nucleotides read TGTGCCAGCAGCCCGGGACTAGCGGGGGGGGCAGATACGCAGTATTTT. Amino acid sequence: CASSPGLAGGADTQYF.

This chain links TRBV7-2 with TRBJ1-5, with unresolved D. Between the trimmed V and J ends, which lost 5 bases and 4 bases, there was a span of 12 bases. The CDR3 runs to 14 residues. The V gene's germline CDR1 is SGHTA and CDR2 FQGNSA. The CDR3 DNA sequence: TGTGCCAGCAGCCCAGCTAACATTAATCAGCCCCAGCATTTT. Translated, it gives CASSPANINQPQHF. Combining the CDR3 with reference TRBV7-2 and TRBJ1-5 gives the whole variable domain GAGVSQSPSNKVTEKGKDVELRCDPISGHTALYWYRQSLGQGLEFLIYFQGNSAPDKSGLPSDRFSAERTGGSVSTLTIQRTQQEDSAVYLCASSPANINQPQHFGDGTRLSIL.

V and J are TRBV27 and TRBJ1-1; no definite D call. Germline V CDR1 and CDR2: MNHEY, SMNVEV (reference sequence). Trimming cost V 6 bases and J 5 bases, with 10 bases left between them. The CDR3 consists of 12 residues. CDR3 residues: CASREMGTEAFF. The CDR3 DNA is TGTGCCAGCAGGGAGATGGGGACTGAAGCTTTCTTT.

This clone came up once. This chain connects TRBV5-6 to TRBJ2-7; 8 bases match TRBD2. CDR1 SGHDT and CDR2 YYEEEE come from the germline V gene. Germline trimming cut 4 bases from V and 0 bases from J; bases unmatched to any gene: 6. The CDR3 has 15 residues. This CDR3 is CASSPGGGISYEQYF. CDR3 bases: TGTGCCAGCAGCCCCGGGGGGGGTATCTCCTACGAGCAGTACTTC.

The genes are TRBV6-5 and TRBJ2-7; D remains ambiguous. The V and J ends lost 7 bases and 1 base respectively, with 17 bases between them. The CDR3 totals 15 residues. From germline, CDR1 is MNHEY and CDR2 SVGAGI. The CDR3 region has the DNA TGTGCCAGCACCCTCCTCCCTATACGTTCCTACGAGCAGTACTTC. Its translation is CASTLLPIRSYEQYF.

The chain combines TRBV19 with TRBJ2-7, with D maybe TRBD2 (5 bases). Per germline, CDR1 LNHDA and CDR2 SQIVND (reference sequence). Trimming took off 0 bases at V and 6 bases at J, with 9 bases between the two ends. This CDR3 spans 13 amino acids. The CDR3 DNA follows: TGTGCCAGTAGTATAGAGGAGGTCTCCGAGCAGTACTTC. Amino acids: CASSIEEVSEQYF.

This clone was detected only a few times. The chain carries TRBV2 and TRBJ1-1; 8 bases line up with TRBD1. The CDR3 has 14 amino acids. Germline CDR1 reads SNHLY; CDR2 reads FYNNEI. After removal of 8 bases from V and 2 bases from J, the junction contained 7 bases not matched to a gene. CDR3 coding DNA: TGTGCCAGCTGGGCCACAGGGGGAAACACTGAAGCTTTCTTT. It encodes CASWATGGNTEAFF.

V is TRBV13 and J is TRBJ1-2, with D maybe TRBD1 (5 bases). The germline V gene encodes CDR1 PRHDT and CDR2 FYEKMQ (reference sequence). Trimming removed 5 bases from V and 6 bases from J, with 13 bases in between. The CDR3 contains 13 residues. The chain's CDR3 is CASSQGGLDGYTF. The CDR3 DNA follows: TGTGCCAGCAGCCAGGGAGGCCTCGATGGCTACACCTTC.